This T cell receptor (beta chain) was obtained from a study of shared clonotypes between healthy human individuals. On the study more broadly: Each donor contributed plates that comprised three CD4 naive, three CD4 memory, two CD8 naive and one CD8 memory.

Some clones are missing from TCRdb's copy, which holds only in-frame ones; the method was immunoSEQ multiplex PCR. In the table there are 2 million to 3 million clones, approximately 93% of which are singletons. Study results and caveats: Compared with clonotypes that all four donors shared, non-shared clonotypes had lower generation probabilities.

Points on this clone: Its specificity is unknown.

Sequencing input: naive CD4+ T cells from PBMCs. As for subset: CD45RA+ positively selected. This clonotype was sampled from a man between 18 and 29 years old in good health. Some clones in this sample may be carry-over from other donors' samples.

The CDR3 DNA is TGCAGCGACACCTGGACAGGTAATGAGCAGTTCTTC. As protein: CSDTWTGNEQFF. This chain links TRBV29-1 with TRBJ2-1, with 7 bases aligning to TRBD1. The CDR3 extends over 12 amino acids. The germline V gene has CDR1 SQVTM and CDR2 ANQGSEA. V trimming: 7 bases; J trimming: 7 bases; junction bases outside the gene matches: 7.